The clone carrying this T cell receptor (beta chain) was found many times. Its matching antigen is unknown. The CDR3 contains 14 residues. Between the trimmed V and J ends, which lost 3 bases and 7 bases, there was a span of 19 bases. Per the germline V gene, CDR1 is DFQATT and CDR2 is SNEGSKA (reference sequence). The data were obtained in a study of CD8+CD57+ T cells in acquired aplastic anemia. Study information: Sorted CD4+ and CD8+ cells gave an average of about 3 ug of DNA.

Findings of the study overall: Patients and healthy controls showed no significant CD8+ Simpson's diversity difference.

Previously, flow cytometry had revealed CD8+CD57+ cell expansion in the patients chosen for sequencing. All patients had severe acquired aplastic anemia. Profiling that covered TCR beta VDJ and CDR3 relied on genomic DNA as its template. One entry per CDR3 protein, called by TCRdb with MiXCR from the reads. This sample has around 430,000 distinct CDR3 sequences; roughly 34% occur once, and the top ten carry 0.82%. The chain carries TRBV20-1 and TRBJ2-7, with D unclear. The sequencing sample was made of sorted CD4+, CD8+, or CD8+CD57+ T cells (not recorded which) from PBMCs. The receptor's source is a human donor with aplastic anemia. CDR3 sequence: CSASSTTGIREQYF. CDR3 in DNA: TGCAGTGCTAGTTCAACCACTGGGATACGAGAGCAGTACTTC.